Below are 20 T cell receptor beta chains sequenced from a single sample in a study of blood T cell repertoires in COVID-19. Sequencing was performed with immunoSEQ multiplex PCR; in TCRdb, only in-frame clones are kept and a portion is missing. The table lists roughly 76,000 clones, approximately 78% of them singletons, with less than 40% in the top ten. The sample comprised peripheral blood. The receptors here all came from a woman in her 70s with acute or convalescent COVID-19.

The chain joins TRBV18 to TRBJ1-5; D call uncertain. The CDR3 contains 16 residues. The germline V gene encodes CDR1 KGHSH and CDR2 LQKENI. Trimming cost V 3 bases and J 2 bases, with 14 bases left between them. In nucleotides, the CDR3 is TGTGCCAGCTCACCTGTTTGGGCCGGGGGCAATCAGCCCCAGCATTTT. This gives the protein CASSPVWAGGNQPQHF.

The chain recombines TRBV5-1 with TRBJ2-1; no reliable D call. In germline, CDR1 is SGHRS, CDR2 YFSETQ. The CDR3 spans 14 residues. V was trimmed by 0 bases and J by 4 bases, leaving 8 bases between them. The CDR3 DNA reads TGCGCCAGCAGCTTGGGGCTAGAGTACAATGAGCAGTTCTTC. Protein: CASSLGLEYNEQFF.

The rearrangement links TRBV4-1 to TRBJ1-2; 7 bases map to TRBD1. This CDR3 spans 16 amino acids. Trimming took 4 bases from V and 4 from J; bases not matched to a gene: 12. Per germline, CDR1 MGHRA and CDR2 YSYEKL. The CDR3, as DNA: TGCGCCAGCAGCCGGGACAGCGCTATTGGTGGCTATGGCTACACCTTC. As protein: CASSRDSAIGGYGYTF.

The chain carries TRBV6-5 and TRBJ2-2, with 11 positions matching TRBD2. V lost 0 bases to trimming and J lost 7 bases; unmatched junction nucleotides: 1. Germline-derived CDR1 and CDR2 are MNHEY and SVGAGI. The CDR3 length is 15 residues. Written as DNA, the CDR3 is TGTGCCAGCAGTTACTCCGGGACTAGCGGCGGGGAGCTGTTTTTT. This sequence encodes CASSYSGTSGGELFF.

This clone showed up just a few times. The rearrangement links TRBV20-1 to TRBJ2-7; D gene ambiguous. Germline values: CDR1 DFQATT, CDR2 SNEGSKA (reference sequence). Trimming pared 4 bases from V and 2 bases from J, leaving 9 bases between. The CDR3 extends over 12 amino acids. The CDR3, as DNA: TGCAGTGCTACTGAGCAGACCTACGAGCAGTACTTC. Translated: CSATEQTYEQYF.

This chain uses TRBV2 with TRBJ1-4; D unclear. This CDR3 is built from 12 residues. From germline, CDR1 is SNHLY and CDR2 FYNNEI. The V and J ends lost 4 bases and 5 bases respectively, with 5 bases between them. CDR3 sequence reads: CASSALNEKLFF. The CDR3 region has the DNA TGTGCCAGCAGTGCCCTAAATGAAAAACTGTTTTTT.

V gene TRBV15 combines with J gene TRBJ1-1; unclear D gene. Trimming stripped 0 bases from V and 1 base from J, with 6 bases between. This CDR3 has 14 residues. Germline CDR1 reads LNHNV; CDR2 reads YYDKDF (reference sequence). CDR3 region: CATSREIKNTEAFF. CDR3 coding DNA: TGTGCCACCAGCAGAGAAATAAAGAACACTGAAGCTTTCTTT.

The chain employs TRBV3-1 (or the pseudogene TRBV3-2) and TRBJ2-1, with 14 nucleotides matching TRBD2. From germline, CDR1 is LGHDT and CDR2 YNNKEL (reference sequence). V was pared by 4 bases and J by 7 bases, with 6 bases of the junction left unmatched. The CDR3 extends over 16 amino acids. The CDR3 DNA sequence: TGTGCCAGCAGCCCGCTTGGACTAGCGGGAGGTAATGAGCAGTTCTTC. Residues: CASSPLGLAGGNEQFF.

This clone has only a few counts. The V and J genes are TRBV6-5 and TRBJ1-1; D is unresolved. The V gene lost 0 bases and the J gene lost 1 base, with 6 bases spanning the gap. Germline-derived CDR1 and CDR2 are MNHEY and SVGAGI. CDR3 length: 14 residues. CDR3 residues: CASSYSIRNTEAFF. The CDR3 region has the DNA TGTGCCAGCAGTTACTCGATTAGGAACACTGAAGCTTTCTTT.

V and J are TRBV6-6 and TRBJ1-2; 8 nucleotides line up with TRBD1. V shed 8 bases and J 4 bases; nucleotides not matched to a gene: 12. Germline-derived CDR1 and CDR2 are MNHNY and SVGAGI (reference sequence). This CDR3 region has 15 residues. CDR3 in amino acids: CASDELGQGSYGYTF. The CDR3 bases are TGTGCCAGCGACGAACTAGGACAGGGCAGCTATGGCTACACCTTC.

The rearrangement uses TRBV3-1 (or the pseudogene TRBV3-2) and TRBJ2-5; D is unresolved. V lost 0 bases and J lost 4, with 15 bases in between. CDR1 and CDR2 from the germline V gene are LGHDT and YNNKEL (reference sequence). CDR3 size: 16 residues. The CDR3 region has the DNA TGTGCCAGCAGCCAAGATCACAGAGTTTTGCCAGAGACCCAGTACTTC. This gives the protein CASSQDHRVLPETQYF.

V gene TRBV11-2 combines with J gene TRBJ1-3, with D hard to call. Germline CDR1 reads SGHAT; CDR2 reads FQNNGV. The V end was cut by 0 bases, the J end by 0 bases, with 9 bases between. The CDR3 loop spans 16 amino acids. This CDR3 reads CASSLDLSASGNTIYF. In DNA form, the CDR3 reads TGTGCCAGCAGCTTAGACCTATCTGCCTCTGGAAACACCATATATTTT.

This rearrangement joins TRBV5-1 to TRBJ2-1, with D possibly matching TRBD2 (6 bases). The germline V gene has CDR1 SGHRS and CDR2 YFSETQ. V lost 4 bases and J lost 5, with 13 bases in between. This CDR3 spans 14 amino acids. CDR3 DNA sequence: TGCGCCAGCAGCAGAGGGAGGCCCAACAATGAGCAGTTCTTC. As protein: CASSRGRPNNEQFF.

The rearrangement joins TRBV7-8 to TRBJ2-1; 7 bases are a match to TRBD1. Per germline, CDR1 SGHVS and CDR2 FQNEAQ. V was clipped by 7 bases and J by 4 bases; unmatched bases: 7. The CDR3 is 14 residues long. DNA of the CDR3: TGTGCCAGCACTAAAGCGACAGGGTACAATGAGCAGTTCTTC. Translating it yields CASTKATGYNEQFF. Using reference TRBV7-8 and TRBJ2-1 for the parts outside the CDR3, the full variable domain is GAGVSQSPRYKVAKRGQDVALRCDPISGHVSLFWYQQALGQGPEFLTYFQNEAQLDKSGLPSDRFFAERPEGSVSTLKIQRTQQEDSAVYLCASTKATGYNEQFFGPGTRLTVL.

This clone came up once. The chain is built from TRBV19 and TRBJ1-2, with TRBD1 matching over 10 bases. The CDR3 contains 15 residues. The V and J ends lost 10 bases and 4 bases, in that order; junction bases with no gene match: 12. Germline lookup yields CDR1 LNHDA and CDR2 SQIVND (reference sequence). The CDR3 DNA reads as TGTGCCACCAACCCGACAGGGGGCGTCGTCTATGGCTACACCTTC. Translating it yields CATNPTGGVVYGYTF.

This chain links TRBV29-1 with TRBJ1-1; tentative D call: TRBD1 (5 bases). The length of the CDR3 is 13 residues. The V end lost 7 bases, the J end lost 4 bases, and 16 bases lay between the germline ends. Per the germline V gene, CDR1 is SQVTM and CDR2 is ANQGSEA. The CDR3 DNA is TGCAGCGGCCGACAGTCCCTCGGCACTGAAGCTTTCTTT. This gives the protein CSGRQSLGTEAFF.

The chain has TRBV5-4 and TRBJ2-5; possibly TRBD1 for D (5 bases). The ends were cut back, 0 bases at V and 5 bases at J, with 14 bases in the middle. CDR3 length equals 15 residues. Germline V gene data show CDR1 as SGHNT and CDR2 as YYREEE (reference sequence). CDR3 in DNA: TGTGCCAGCAGCTTGGAGGCAGGGATGTGGGAGACCCAGTACTTC. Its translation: CASSLEAGMWETQYF. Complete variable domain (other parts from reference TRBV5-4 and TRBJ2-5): ETGVTQSPTHLIKTRGQQVTLRCSSQSGHNTVSWYQQALGQGPQFIFQYYREEENGRGNFPPRFSGLQFPNYSSELNVNALELDDSALYLCASSLEAGMWETQYFGPGTRLLVL.

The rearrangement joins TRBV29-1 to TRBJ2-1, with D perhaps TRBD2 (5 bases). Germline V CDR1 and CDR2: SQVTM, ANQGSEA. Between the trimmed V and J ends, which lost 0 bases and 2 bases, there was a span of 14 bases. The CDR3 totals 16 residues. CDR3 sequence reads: CSVEDPGGGTYNEQFF. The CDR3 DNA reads TGCAGCGTTGAAGACCCAGGAGGAGGCACCTACAATGAGCAGTTCTTC.

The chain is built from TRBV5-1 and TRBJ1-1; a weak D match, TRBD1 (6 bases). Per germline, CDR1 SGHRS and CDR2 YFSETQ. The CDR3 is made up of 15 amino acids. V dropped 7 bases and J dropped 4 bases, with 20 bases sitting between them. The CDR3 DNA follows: TGCGCCAGCCAACGTCAAACAGGGAAGGGCACTGAAGCTTTCTTT. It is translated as CASQRQTGKGTEAFF.

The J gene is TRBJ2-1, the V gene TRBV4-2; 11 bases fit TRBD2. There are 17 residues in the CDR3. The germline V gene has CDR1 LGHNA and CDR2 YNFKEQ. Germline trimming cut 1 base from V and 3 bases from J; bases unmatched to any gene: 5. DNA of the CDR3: TGTGCCAGCAGCCAAGGGCTCGGGACTAGCGGCTACAATGAGCAGTTCTTC. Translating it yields CASSQGLGTSGYNEQFF.